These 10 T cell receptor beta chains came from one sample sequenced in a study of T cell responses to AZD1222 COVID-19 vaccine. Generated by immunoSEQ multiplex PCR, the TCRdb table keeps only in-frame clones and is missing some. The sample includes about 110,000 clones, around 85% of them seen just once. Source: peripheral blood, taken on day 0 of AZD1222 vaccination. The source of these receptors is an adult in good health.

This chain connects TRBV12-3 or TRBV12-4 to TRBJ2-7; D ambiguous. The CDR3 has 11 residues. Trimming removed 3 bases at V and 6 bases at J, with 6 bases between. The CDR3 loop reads CASSFWGEQYF. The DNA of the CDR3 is TGTGCCAGCAGTTTCTGGGGCGAGCAGTACTTC.

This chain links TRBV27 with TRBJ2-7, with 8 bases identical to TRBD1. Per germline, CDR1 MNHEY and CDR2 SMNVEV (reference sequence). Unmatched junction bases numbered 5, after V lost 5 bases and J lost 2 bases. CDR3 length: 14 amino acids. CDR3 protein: CASSLGQGAYEQYF. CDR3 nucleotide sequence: TGTGCCAGCAGTCTTGGACAGGGAGCCTACGAGCAGTACTTC.

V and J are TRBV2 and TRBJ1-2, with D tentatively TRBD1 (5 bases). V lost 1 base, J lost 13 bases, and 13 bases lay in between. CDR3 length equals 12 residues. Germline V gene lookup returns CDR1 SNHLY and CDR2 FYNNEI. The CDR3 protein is CASSEVKGLGTF. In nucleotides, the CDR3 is TGTGCCAGCAGTGAAGTGAAGGGGTTGGGCACCTTC. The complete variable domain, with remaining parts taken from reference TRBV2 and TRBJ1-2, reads EPEVTQTPSHQVTQMGQEVILRCVPISNHLYFYWYRQILGQKVEFLVSFYNNEISEKSEIFDDQFSVERPDGSNFTLKIRSTKLEDSAMYFCASSEVKGLGTFGSGTRLTVV.

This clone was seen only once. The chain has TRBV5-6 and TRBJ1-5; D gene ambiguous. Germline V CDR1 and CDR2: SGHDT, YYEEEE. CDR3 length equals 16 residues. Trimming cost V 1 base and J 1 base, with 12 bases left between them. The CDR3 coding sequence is TGTGCCAGCAGCTTGTATCTCGGAATGAGCAATCAGCCCCAGCATTTT. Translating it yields CASSLYLGMSNQPQHF. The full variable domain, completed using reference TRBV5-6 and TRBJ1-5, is DAGVTQSPTHLIKTRGQQVTLRCSPKSGHDTVSWYQQALGQGPQFIFQYYEEEERQRGNFPDRFSGHQFPNYSSELNVNALLLGDSALYLCASSLYLGMSNQPQHFGDGTRLSIL.

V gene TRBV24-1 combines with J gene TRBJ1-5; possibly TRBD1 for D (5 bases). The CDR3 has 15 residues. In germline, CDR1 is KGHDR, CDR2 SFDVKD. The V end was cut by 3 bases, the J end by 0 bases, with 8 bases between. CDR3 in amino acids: CATSDVGDSNQPQHF. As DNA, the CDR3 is TGTGCCACCAGTGATGTAGGGGATAGCAATCAGCCCCAGCATTTT.

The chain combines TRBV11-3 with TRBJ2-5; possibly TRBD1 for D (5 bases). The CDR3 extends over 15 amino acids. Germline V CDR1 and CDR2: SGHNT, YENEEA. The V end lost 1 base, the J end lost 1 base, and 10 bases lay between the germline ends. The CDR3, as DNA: TGTGCCAGCAGCTTAGGAGACAGCGCCCAAGAGACCCAGTACTTC. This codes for CASSLGDSAQETQYF.

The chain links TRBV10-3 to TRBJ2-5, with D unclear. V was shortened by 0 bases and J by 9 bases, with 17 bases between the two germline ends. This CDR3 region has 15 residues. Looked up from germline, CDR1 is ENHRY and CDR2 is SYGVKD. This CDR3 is CAISESGSRVEAQYF. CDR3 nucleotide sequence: TGTGCCATCAGTGAGTCTGGTAGCCGAGTTGAGGCCCAGTACTTC.

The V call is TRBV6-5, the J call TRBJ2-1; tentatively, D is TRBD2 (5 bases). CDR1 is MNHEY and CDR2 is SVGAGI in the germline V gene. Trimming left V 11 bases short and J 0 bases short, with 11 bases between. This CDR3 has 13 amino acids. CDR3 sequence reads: CAVKGVSYNEQFF. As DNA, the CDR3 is TGTGCCGTAAAGGGAGTCTCCTACAATGAGCAGTTCTTC.

CDR3 loop: CAMAAGGPGNEQFF. CDR3 coding DNA: TGTGCCATGGCTGCGGGGGGCCCTGGCAATGAGCAGTTCTTC. The rearrangement links TRBV10-3 to TRBJ2-1; TRBD2 agrees at 8 bases. This CDR3 has 14 residues. Looked up from germline, CDR1 is ENHRY and CDR2 is SYGVKD. V trimming: 9 bases; J trimming: 6 bases; junction bases outside the gene matches: 10.

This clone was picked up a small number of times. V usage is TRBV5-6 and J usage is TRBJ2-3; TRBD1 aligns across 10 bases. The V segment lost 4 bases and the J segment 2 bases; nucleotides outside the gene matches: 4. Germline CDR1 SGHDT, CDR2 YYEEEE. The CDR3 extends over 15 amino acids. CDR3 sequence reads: CASSPGTGATDTQYF. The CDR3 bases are TGTGCCAGCAGCCCTGGGACAGGGGCCACAGATACGCAGTATTTT.